A selection of T cell receptor beta chains follows, all from one sample in a study of blood T cell repertoires in COVID-19. Produced via immunoSEQ multiplex PCR; TCRdb's table is partial and in-frame only. The table shows roughly 200,000 clones, with approximately 89% occurring only once. Sample: PBMCs or T cells enriched from blood (not recorded which). Receptors were obtained from a man between 40 and 49 years old who had recovered from COVID-19. Each CDR3 is given with its conserved first and last residue. D genes are given only for firm matches. Clone sizes are given selectively: once, few, many, or a class where the clone is expanded.

v_gene: TRBV11-3
abundance: NA
j_gene: TRBJ2-3
d_gene: NA
CDR3nt: TGTGCCAGCAGCATTCGCGTCGGGGTATTATCAGATACGCAGTATTTT
CDR3aa: CASSIRVGVLSDTQYF

v_gene: TRBV3-1/TRBV3-2
abundance: NA
j_gene: TRBJ1-2
d_gene: NA
CDR3nt: TGTGCCAGCAGCCAAGATGTACTCTATGGCTACACCTTC
CDR3aa: CASSQDVLYGYTF

v_gene: TRBV30
abundance: NA
j_gene: TRBJ1-6
d_gene: NA
CDR3nt: TGTGCCTGGAGTGGAAGGGCCCGGAGGAATAATTCACCCCTCCACTTT
CDR3aa: CAWSGRARRNNSPLHF

v_gene: TRBV4-1
abundance: NA
j_gene: TRBJ1-2
d_gene: NA
CDR3nt: TGCGCCAGCAGCCAAGGAGGGTGGGGCTACACCTTC
CDR3aa: CASSQGGWGYTF

v_gene: TRBV11-2
abundance: NA
j_gene: TRBJ2-7
d_gene: NA
CDR3nt: TGTGCCAGCAGCTTAGACCCGGGCAGGGTGAACGAGCAGTACTTC
CDR3aa: CASSLDPGRVNEQYF

v_gene: TRBV11-2
abundance: NA
j_gene: TRBJ1-1
d_gene: TRBD1
CDR3nt: TGTGCCAGCAGCTTACTTTTGGCGGGACAGTCGACTGAAGCTTTCTTT
CDR3aa: CASSLLLAGQSTEAFF

v_gene: TRBV6-5
abundance: NA
j_gene: TRBJ1-1
d_gene: NA
CDR3nt: TGTGCCACCGAGGTCAGGGGAGTAAGAGGAGCTTTCTTT
CDR3aa: CATEVRGVRGAFF

v_gene: TRBV5-1
abundance: NA
j_gene: TRBJ2-5
d_gene: TRBD1
CDR3nt: TGCGCCAGCAGTCTCGGAGGCGGGACAGGGGGTGGAGAGACCCAGTACTTC
CDR3aa: CASSLGGGTGGGETQYF

v_gene: TRBV5-4
abundance: few
j_gene: TRBJ2-7
d_gene: TRBD1
CDR3nt: TGTGCCAGCAGCCAAGGGCGGACAGGGGGGTACTACGAGCAGTACTTC
CDR3aa: CASSQGRTGGYYEQYF

v_gene: TRBV3-1/TRBV3-2
abundance: NA
j_gene: TRBJ2-5
d_gene: NA
CDR3nt: TGTGCCAGCAGCCAAGCTTCCCAGGTCGTTACCCAGTACTTC
CDR3aa: CASSQASQVVTQYF

v_gene: TRBV6-2/TRBV6-3
abundance: NA
j_gene: TRBJ1-1
d_gene: NA
CDR3nt: TGTGCCAGCAGTCCCCCGTCCACTGAAGCTTTCTTT
CDR3aa: CASSPPSTEAFF

v_gene: TRBV30
abundance: NA
j_gene: TRBJ1-6
d_gene: NA
CDR3nt: TGTGCCTACTCAGGGGCTGCCTATAATTCACCCCTCCACTTT
CDR3aa: CAYSGAAYNSPLHF

v_gene: TRBV27
abundance: NA
j_gene: TRBJ2-5
d_gene: NA
CDR3nt: TGTGCCACCCGACCCTCCAGGTTCCAAGAGACCCAGTACTTC
CDR3aa: CATRPSRFQETQYF

v_gene: TRBV4-2
abundance: NA
j_gene: TRBJ1-6
d_gene: NA
CDR3nt: TGTGCCAGCAGCCAAGATGAACAGGCGAGCTCCTATAATTCACCCCTCCACTTT
CDR3aa: CASSQDEQASSYNSPLHF

v_gene: TRBV25-1
abundance: NA
j_gene: TRBJ1-6
d_gene: TRBD1
CDR3nt: TGTGCCAGCAGTGTCTCGGACAGGGTCAATTCACCCCTCCACTTT
CDR3aa: CASSVSDRVNSPLHF

v_gene: TRBV7-6
abundance: once
j_gene: TRBJ1-1
d_gene: NA
CDR3nt: TGTGCCAGCAGCTTGACACCGGAGGGTTTGGGCACTGAAGCTTTCTTT
CDR3aa: CASSLTPEGLGTEAFF

v_gene: TRBV3-1/TRBV3-2
abundance: NA
j_gene: TRBJ1-1
d_gene: NA
CDR3nt: TGTGCCAGCAGCCAAGACCCCCGAGATGAAGCTTTCTTT
CDR3aa: CASSQDPRDEAFF

v_gene: TRBV6-1
abundance: NA
j_gene: TRBJ1-4
d_gene: NA
CDR3nt: TGTGCCAGCAGTGAGAGGATGCCAACTAATGAAAAACTGTTTTTT
CDR3aa: CASSERMPTNEKLFF

v_gene: TRBV2
abundance: NA
j_gene: TRBJ2-4
d_gene: TRBD1
CDR3nt: TGTGCCAGTGGGACAGAAACAGCCAAAAACATTCAGTACTTC
CDR3aa: CASGTETAKNIQYF

v_gene: TRBV5-1
abundance: NA
j_gene: TRBJ2-7
d_gene: NA
CDR3nt: TGCGCCAGCAGCTTGGAGCGGGAGCAGTACTTC
CDR3aa: CASSLEREQYF

v_gene: TRBV19
abundance: few
j_gene: TRBJ1-2
d_gene: NA
CDR3nt: TGTGCCAGTAGTATTTTCAGCTATGGCTACACCTTC
CDR3aa: CASSIFSYGYTF

v_gene: TRBV11-3
abundance: NA
j_gene: TRBJ2-5
d_gene: NA
CDR3nt: TGTGCCAGCAGCTTTCGGAGGCCGGCCGTGTTGTACTTC
CDR3aa: CASSFRRPAVLYF

v_gene: TRBV19
abundance: NA
j_gene: TRBJ1-5
d_gene: NA
CDR3nt: TGTGCCAGCTCGACAGTGAGCAATCAGCCCCAGCATTTT
CDR3aa: CASSTVSNQPQHF

v_gene: TRBV7-2
abundance: NA
j_gene: TRBJ1-4
d_gene: TRBD1
CDR3nt: TGTGCCAGCAGGGACAGGGGTGCGACTAATGAAAAACTGTTTTTT
CDR3aa: CASRDRGATNEKLFF

v_gene: TRBV30
abundance: NA
j_gene: TRBJ2-6
d_gene: NA
CDR3nt: TGTGCCTGGAGTTGGAGCTCTGGGGCCAACGTCCTGACTTTC
CDR3aa: CAWSWSSGANVLTF

v_gene: TRBV5-4
abundance: NA
j_gene: TRBJ1-5
d_gene: TRBD1
CDR3nt: TGTGCCAGCAGCTCTGACAGGGCCCCCAATCAGCCCCAGCATTTT
CDR3aa: CASSSDRAPNQPQHF

v_gene: TRBV14
abundance: NA
j_gene: TRBJ2-5
d_gene: NA
CDR3nt: TGTGCCAGCAGCCAAGATCGAGGGCCCCAGTACTTC
CDR3aa: CASSQDRGPQYF

v_gene: TRBV10-1
abundance: NA
j_gene: TRBJ1-2
d_gene: NA
CDR3nt: TGCGCCAGCAGCGAACAGGGTGGCTATGGCTACACCTTC
CDR3aa: CASSEQGGYGYTF

v_gene: TRBV7-9
abundance: NA
j_gene: TRBJ1-2
d_gene: TRBD1
CDR3nt: TGTGCCAGCAGCTTAATGGTCCAGGGGACAGGGAAGGGCTACACCTTC
CDR3aa: CASSLMVQGTGKGYTF

v_gene: TRBV7-9
abundance: NA
j_gene: TRBJ2-2
d_gene: NA
CDR3nt: TGTGCCCTTCCCGGGCCCCGGGGCACCGGGGAGCTGTTTTTT
CDR3aa: CALPGPRGTGELFF

v_gene: TRBV28
abundance: NA
j_gene: TRBJ1-5
d_gene: NA
CDR3nt: TGTGCCAGCAGTTTATCCGGAGCCCGGGAGCCCCAGCATTTT
CDR3aa: CASSLSGAREPQHF

v_gene: TRBV5-1
abundance: NA
j_gene: TRBJ1-1
d_gene: NA
CDR3nt: TGCGCCAGCAGCTTGGAAGGAGGTCTTTGGGTTGCTTTCTTT
CDR3aa: CASSLEGGLWVAFF

v_gene: TRBV10-2
abundance: NA
j_gene: TRBJ2-5
d_gene: NA
CDR3nt: TGCGCCAGCAGTCTCCTCCAAGAGACCCAGTACTTC
CDR3aa: CASSLLQETQYF

v_gene: TRBV30
abundance: NA
j_gene: TRBJ1-3
d_gene: TRBD1
CDR3nt: TGTGCCGGACAGGGAGGTGTCGGAAACACCATATATTTT
CDR3aa: CAGQGGVGNTIYF

v_gene: TRBV4-1
abundance: NA
j_gene: TRBJ2-7
d_gene: TRBD1
CDR3nt: TGCGCCAGCAGCTTACCAGGGGGCTACGAGCAGTACTTC
CDR3aa: CASSLPGGYEQYF

v_gene: TRBV10-1
abundance: NA
j_gene: TRBJ2-3
d_gene: NA
CDR3nt: TGCGCCAGCCGATTGGGCTACTCGGGGTCAGATACGCAGTATTTT
CDR3aa: CASRLGYSGSDTQYF

v_gene: TRBV3-1/TRBV3-2
abundance: NA
j_gene: TRBJ2-5
d_gene: NA
CDR3nt: TGTGCCAGCAGCCTGAGGACTCACCAAGAGACCCAGTACTTC
CDR3aa: CASSLRTHQETQYF

v_gene: TRBV5-1
abundance: few
j_gene: TRBJ2-1
d_gene: NA
CDR3nt: TGCGCCAGCAGCTTACAGGACAGTTACAATGAGCAGTTCTTC
CDR3aa: CASSLQDSYNEQFF

v_gene: TRBV6-5
abundance: once
j_gene: TRBJ1-3
d_gene: NA
CDR3nt: TGTGCCAGCAGTCTTGGAAACACCATATATTTT
CDR3aa: CASSLGNTIYF

v_gene: TRBV5-1
abundance: NA
j_gene: TRBJ1-5
d_gene: NA
CDR3nt: TGCGCCAGCAGCTTGCGTTTTCAGCCCCAGCATTTT
CDR3aa: CASSLRFQPQHF

v_gene: TRBV4-2
abundance: once
j_gene: TRBJ2-5
d_gene: NA
CDR3nt: TGTGCCAGCAGCCAAGGAGGGCAAGAGACCCAGTACTTC
CDR3aa: CASSQGGQETQYF

v_gene: TRBV28
abundance: NA
j_gene: TRBJ1-2
d_gene: TRBD1
CDR3nt: TGTGCCAGCAGTTTATCGGGGACAGGGGGCTACTATGGCTACACCTTC
CDR3aa: CASSLSGTGGYYGYTF

v_gene: TRBV11-3
abundance: NA
j_gene: TRBJ1-2
d_gene: NA
CDR3nt: TGTGCCAGCAGCTGGGCGGGGAGCGGCTACACCTTC
CDR3aa: CASSWAGSGYTF

v_gene: TRBV27
abundance: NA
j_gene: TRBJ1-2
d_gene: TRBD1
CDR3nt: TGTGCCAGCAGTTACTCAGGGGGGCTAGTCAATGGCTACACCTTC
CDR3aa: CASSYSGGLVNGYTF

v_gene: TRBV5-1
abundance: NA
j_gene: TRBJ1-1
d_gene: TRBD1
CDR3nt: TGCGCCAGCAGCTTGGGAACGAAAGGACAGGGTATGAGCACTGAAGCTTTCTTT
CDR3aa: CASSLGTKGQGMSTEAFF

v_gene: TRBV7-9
abundance: NA
j_gene: TRBJ2-7
d_gene: TRBD2
CDR3nt: TGTGCCAGCAGCTTAGGTAGCGGGGGGTTGCACGAGCAGTACTTC
CDR3aa: CASSLGSGGLHEQYF

v_gene: TRBV7-6
abundance: NA
j_gene: TRBJ2-5
d_gene: NA
CDR3nt: TGTGCCAGCAGCTTAGGCGGAGGGGCAGGGACCACCGGGACCCAGTACTTC
CDR3aa: CASSLGGGAGTTGTQYF

v_gene: TRBV11-3
abundance: few
j_gene: TRBJ1-1
d_gene: NA
CDR3nt: TGTGCCAGCAGCTTAGATAGGAGGAACACTGAAGCTTTCTTT
CDR3aa: CASSLDRRNTEAFF

v_gene: TRBV29-1
abundance: NA
j_gene: TRBJ2-1
d_gene: TRBD2
CDR3nt: TGCAGCGTCCAGACTAGCGGGAGGACGGATGAGCAGTTCTTC
CDR3aa: CSVQTSGRTDEQFF

v_gene: TRBV21-1
abundance: NA
j_gene: TRBJ1-1
d_gene: NA
CDR3nt: TGTGCCAGCAGCCTTCGGACAGGGGATATGGGCACTGAAGCTTTCTTT
CDR3aa: CASSLRTGDMGTEAFF

v_gene: TRBV19
abundance: NA
j_gene: TRBJ1-4
d_gene: TRBD1
CDR3nt: TGTGCCAGTAGTATAGGGACAGGTCGGAATGAAAAACTGTTTTTT
CDR3aa: CASSIGTGRNEKLFF

v_gene: TRBV6-5
abundance: NA
j_gene: TRBJ2-7
d_gene: TRBD2
CDR3nt: TGTGCCAGCAGCTCTAGCGGGAGGGCCTACGAGCAGTACTTC
CDR3aa: CASSSSGRAYEQYF

v_gene: TRBV27
abundance: once
j_gene: TRBJ1-1
d_gene: NA
CDR3nt: TGTGCCAGCAGTTTATCGATTGGAGGAGAGACTGAAGCTTTCTTT
CDR3aa: CASSLSIGGETEAFF

v_gene: TRBV2
abundance: NA
j_gene: TRBJ2-7
d_gene: NA
CDR3nt: TGTGCCTGTGGGCAGGGCTACGAGCAGTACTTC
CDR3aa: CACGQGYEQYF

v_gene: TRBV5-1
abundance: few
j_gene: TRBJ1-1
d_gene: NA
CDR3nt: TGCGCCAGCAGCCCCGGGGGGGAAGCGGAAGCTTTCTTT
CDR3aa: CASSPGGEAEAFF

v_gene: TRBV6-5
abundance: NA
j_gene: TRBJ1-3
d_gene: NA
CDR3nt: TGTGCCAGCAGCGGTAATGGAAACACCATATATTTT
CDR3aa: CASSGNGNTIYF

v_gene: TRBV6-5
abundance: NA
j_gene: TRBJ1-5
d_gene: NA
CDR3nt: TGTGCCATTGGGGAGTATCAGCCCCAGCATTTT
CDR3aa: CAIGEYQPQHF

v_gene: TRBV5-4
abundance: NA
j_gene: TRBJ2-2
d_gene: TRBD1
CDR3nt: TGTGCCAGCAGCCTTATAGGACAGGGGCTCACCGGGGAGCTGTTTTTT
CDR3aa: CASSLIGQGLTGELFF

v_gene: TRBV28
abundance: once
j_gene: TRBJ1-2
d_gene: TRBD1
CDR3nt: TGTGCCAGCAGTTCGACAGGGAAGGATAATGGCTACACCTTC
CDR3aa: CASSSTGKDNGYTF

v_gene: TRBV28
abundance: NA
j_gene: TRBJ1-2
d_gene: TRBD1
CDR3nt: TGTGCCAGCAGTTTTTTTCAGGGGGCGGGTGGCTACACCTTC
CDR3aa: CASSFFQGAGGYTF